This T cell receptor (beta chain) was identified in a study of blood T cell repertoires in COVID-19. Study at large: Donors in the United States, Italy and Spain gave samples during acute or convalescent COVID-19. T cells, B-cell-depleted T cells, or PBMCs provided the cDNA or gDNA that served as material.

The V gene's germline CDR1 is SGHTA and CDR2 FQGNSA. V was pared by 2 bases and J by 4 bases, with 10 bases between. CDR3 length equals 14 residues. In the authors' methods: Nucleated cell counts were estimated from reference gene primer amplification. Method: immunoSEQ multiplex PCR; TCRdb's copy keeps in-frame clones and lacks some. The V and J calls and clone size come from that table; D and trimming were worked out from the DNA. The sample consists of about 130,000 clones, roughly 80% of them appearing once. This receptor was obtained from a woman older than 75 with acute or convalescent COVID-19. The V and J genes are TRBV7-2 and TRBJ2-3; unclear D gene. Input material: peripheral blood. CDR3 bases: TGTGCCAGCAGCTTATCCCAAGCTTCAGATACGCAGTATTTT. It translates to CASSLSQASDTQYF.